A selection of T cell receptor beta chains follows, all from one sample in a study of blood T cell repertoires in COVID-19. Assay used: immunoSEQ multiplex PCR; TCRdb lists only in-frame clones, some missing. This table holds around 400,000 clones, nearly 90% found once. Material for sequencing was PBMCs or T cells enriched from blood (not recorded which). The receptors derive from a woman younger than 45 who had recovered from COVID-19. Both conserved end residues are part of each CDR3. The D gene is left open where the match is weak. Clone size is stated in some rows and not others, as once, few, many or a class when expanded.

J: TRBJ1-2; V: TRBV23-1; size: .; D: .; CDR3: CASSQSTGNYGYTF; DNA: TGCGCCAGCAGTCAATCAACAGGTAACTATGGCTACACCTTC
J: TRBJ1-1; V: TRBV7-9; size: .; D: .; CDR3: CASSFGDLNTEAFF; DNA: TGTGCCAGCAGTTTCGGGGATCTGAACACTGAAGCTTTCTTT
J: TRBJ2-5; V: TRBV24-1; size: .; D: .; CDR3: CATSGGRQETQYF; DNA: TGTGCCACCAGTGGGGGCCGGCAAGAGACCCAGTACTTC
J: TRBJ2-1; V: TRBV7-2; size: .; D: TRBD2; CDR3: CASSLLAGGNNEQFF; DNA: TGTGCCAGCAGCTTACTAGCGGGGGGTAACAATGAGCAGTTCTTC
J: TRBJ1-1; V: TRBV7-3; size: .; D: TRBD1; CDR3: CASSLNRGLTEAFF; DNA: TGTGCCAGCAGCTTAAACAGGGGCTTGACTGAAGCTTTCTTT
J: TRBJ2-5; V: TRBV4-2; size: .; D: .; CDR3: CASSLNPSYQETQYF; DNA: TGTGCCAGCAGCCTTAATCCTAGTTATCAAGAGACCCAGTACTTC
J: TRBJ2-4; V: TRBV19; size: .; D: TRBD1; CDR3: CASSIRTGGNKNIQYF; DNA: TGTGCCAGTAGTATCCGGACAGGGGGCAACAAAAACATTCAGTACTTC
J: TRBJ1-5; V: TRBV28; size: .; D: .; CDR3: CASSRTTDSNQPQHF; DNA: TGTGCCAGCAGTCGGACAACCGATAGCAATCAGCCCCAGCATTTT
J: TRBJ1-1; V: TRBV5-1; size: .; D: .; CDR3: CASSPREFYTEAFF; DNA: TGCGCCAGCAGCCCCAGGGAATTTTACACTGAAGCTTTCTTT
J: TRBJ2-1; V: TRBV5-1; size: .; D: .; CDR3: CASSLQGHEQFF; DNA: TGCGCCAGCAGCTTGCAGGGGCATGAGCAGTTCTTC
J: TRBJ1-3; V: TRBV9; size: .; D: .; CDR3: CASSGSLGVISGNTIYF; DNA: TGTGCCAGCAGCGGGTCCCTCGGGGTTATCTCTGGAAACACCATATATTTT
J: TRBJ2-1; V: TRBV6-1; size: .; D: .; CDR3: CASSDRTRGNEQFF; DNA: TGTGCCAGCAGTGACCGGACCCGGGGGAATGAGCAGTTCTTC
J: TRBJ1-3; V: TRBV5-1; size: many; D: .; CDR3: CASSLVSGAGNTIYF; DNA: TGCGCCAGCAGCTTGGTGTCAGGGGCTGGAAACACCATATATTTT
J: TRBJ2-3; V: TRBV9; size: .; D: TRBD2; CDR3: CASSARTSVLDTQYF; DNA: TGTGCCAGCAGCGCCCGGACTAGTGTATTGGATACGCAGTATTTT
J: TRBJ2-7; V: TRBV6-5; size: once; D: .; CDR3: CASTLAGEQYF; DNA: TGTGCCAGCACCCTTGCCGGCGAGCAGTACTTC
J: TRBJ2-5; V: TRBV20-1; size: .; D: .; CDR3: CSASPQETQYF; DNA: TGCAGTGCTAGCCCCCAGGAGACCCAGTACTTC
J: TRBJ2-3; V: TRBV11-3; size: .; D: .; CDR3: CASSSGDTQYF; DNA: TGTGCCAGCAGCTCCGGAGATACGCAGTATTTT
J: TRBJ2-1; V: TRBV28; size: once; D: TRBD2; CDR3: CASPKPGLGGYNEQFF; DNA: TGTGCCAGCCCAAAACCGGGACTAGGGGGCTACAATGAGCAGTTCTTC
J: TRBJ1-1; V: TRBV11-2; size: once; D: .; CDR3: CASSQGPEAFF; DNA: TGTGCCAGCAGCCAGGGTCCTGAAGCTTTCTTT
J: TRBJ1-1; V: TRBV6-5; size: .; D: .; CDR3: CASKQGGTEAFF; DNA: TGTGCCAGCAAGCAGGGAGGGACTGAAGCTTTCTTT
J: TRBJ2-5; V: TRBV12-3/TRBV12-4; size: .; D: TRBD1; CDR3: CASNRDREETQYF; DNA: TGTGCCAGCAATAGGGACAGAGAAGAGACCCAGTACTTC
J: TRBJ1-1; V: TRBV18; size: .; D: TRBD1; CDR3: CASSLQGQVSTEAFF; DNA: TGTGCCAGCTCACTACAGGGACAGGTGAGCACTGAAGCTTTCTTT
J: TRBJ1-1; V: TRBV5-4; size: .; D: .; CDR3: CASSLGAGGTEAFF; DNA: TGTGCCAGCAGCTTGGGTGCAGGAGGCACTGAAGCTTTCTTT
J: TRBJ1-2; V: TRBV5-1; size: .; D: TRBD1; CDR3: CASSEDRVTLGGYTF; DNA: TGCGCCAGCAGCGAGGACAGGGTAACCTTAGGCGGCTACACCTTC
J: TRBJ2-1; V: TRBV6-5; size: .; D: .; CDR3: CASKLDLHNEQFF; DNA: TGTGCCAGCAAACTGGACTTACACAATGAGCAGTTCTTC
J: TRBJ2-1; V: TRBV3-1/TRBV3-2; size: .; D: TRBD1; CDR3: CASSQARDSDNEQFF; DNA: TGTGCCAGCAGCCAGGCCCGGGACAGTGACAATGAGCAGTTCTTC
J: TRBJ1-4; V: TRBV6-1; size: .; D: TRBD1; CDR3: CASSDLDRGGEKLFF; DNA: TGTGCCAGCAGTGACCTGGACAGGGGGGGTGAAAAACTGTTTTTT
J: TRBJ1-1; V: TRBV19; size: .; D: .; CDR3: CASRQGRITEAFF; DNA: TGTGCCAGTAGGCAAGGCAGGATCACTGAAGCTTTCTTT
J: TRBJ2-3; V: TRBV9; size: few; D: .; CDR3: CASSVGTQTDTQYF; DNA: TGTGCCAGCAGCGTAGGCACACAAACAGATACGCAGTATTTT
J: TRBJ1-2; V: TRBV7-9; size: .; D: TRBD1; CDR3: CASSSHRGTWDGYTF; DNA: TGTGCCAGCAGCTCCCACAGGGGAACGTGGGATGGCTACACCTTC
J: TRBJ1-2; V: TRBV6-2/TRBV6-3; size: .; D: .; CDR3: CASSYSPGRLGYTF; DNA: TGTGCCAGCAGTTACTCGCCAGGGCGCTTGGGCTACACCTTC
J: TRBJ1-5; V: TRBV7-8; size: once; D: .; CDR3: CASSLEGRGSNQPQHF; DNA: TGTGCCAGCAGCTTAGAGGGCAGGGGTAGCAATCAGCCCCAGCATTTT
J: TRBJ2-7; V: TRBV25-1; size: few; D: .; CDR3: CATRKTGTYEQYF; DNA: TGTGCCACCCGAAAGACAGGTACTTACGAGCAGTACTTC
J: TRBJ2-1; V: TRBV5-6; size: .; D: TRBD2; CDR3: CASSQRSGGDSYNEQFF; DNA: TGTGCCAGCAGCCAAAGGAGCGGGGGGGACTCCTACAATGAGCAGTTCTTC
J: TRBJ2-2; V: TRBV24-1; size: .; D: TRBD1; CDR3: CATSDRPGQGNTGELFF; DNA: TGTGCCACCAGTGATAGACCGGGACAGGGGAACACCGGGGAGCTGTTTTTT
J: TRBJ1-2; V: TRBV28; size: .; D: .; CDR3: CATLTGEGVPAVGYTF; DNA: TGTGCCACCCTAACCGGGGAGGGAGTCCCCGCGGTTGGCTACACCTTC
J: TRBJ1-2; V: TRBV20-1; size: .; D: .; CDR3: CSAAPGDGYTF; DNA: TGCAGTGCTGCCCCAGGTGATGGCTACACCTTC
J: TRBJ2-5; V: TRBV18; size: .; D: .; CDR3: CASSPPSQGQETQYF; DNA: TGTGCCAGCTCACCCCCCTCCCAGGGCCAAGAGACCCAGTACTTC
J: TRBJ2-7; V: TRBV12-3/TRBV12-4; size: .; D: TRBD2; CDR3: CASSLSGSYEQYF; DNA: TGTGCCAGCAGTTTAAGCGGGAGCTACGAGCAGTACTTC
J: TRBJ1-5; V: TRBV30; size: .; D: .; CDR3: CAWSSQPNQPQHF; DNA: TGTGCCTGGAGTAGCCAACCTAATCAGCCCCAGCATTTT
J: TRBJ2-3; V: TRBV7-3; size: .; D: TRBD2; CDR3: CASSLSGGPGTDTQYF; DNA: TGTGCCAGCAGCTTAAGCGGGGGGCCGGGCACAGATACGCAGTATTTT
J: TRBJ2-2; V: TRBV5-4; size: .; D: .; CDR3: CASSFEVNTGELFF; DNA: TGTGCCAGCAGCTTTGAGGTGAACACCGGGGAGCTGTTTTTT
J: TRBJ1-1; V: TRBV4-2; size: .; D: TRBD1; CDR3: CASSQDGYVQGKRGTEAFF; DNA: TGTGCCAGCAGCCAAGATGGTTACGTACAGGGGAAGCGAGGGACTGAAGCTTTCTTT
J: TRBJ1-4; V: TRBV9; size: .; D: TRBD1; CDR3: CASSGGQGPEKLFF; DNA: TGTGCCAGCAGCGGTGGACAGGGACCCGAAAAACTGTTTTTT
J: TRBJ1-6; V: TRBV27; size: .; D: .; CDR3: CASSSGQYNSPLHF; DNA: TGTGCCAGCAGTTCCGGACAGTATAATTCACCCCTCCACTTT
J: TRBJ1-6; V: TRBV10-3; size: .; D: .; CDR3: CATTASGDSNSPLHF; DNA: TGTGCCACCACGGCGTCGGGGGATTCCAATTCACCCCTCCACTTT
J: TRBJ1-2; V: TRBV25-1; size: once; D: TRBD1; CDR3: CASSERSGQGADGYTF; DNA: TGTGCCAGCAGTGAACGTTCGGGGCAGGGGGCCGATGGCTACACCTTC
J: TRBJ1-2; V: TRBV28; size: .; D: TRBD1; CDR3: CASSSRGDRGRLNYGYTF; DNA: TGTGCCAGCAGTTCTCGCGGAGACAGGGGGCGCTTAAACTATGGCTACACCTTC
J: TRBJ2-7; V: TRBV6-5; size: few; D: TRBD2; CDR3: CASKAGGPIEQYF; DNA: TGTGCCAGCAAGGCGGGAGGGCCTATTGAGCAGTACTTC
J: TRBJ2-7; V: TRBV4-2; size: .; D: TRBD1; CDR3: CASSQDGTGSNEQYF; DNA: TGTGCCAGCAGCCAGGACGGGACAGGGTCTAACGAGCAGTACTTC
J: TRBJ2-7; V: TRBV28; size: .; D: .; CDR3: CASSRRREKQYF; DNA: TGTGCCAGCAGCCGTCGGAGGGAGAAGCAGTACTTC
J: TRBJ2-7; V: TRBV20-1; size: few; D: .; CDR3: CSASRSYEQYF; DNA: TGCAGTGCTAGCAGATCCTACGAGCAGTACTTC